One T cell receptor (beta chain) is described in this entry. This sample is part of a study of patients and donors after allogeneic stem cell transplantation. Using its own MiXCR run on the RT-PCR reads, TCRdb lists one record per CDR3 protein. The sample carries 900,000 to 1,000,000 distinct CDR3 sequences, roughly 18% recorded once. The sequence was collected from a human donor who was either an allogeneic HSCT recipient or a stem cell or donor lymphocyte infusion donor (not recorded which). It is not recorded whose cells these are; they may come from a transplant donor. Input material: blood, either unsorted or a sorted T cell fraction (not recorded which).

CDR3 in amino acids: CASSLGRRPEQYF. CDR3 sequence (DNA): TGTGCCAGCAGTTTGGGGAGACGCCCCGAGCAGTACTTC. The chain is built from TRBV12-3 or TRBV12-4 and TRBJ2-7, with a possible D match to TRBD2 (5 bases). V was trimmed by 3 bases and J by 6 bases, leaving 12 bases between them. The CDR3 is 13 residues long.